Below are 5 T cell receptor beta chains sequenced from a single sample in a study of early T cells in non-severe SARS-CoV-2 infection. MiXCR was run by TCRdb on the 5' RACE reads, yielding one entry per CDR3 protein. Of under 75,000 distinct CDR3 sequences in the sample, under 15% were seen once. The sample was whole blood. The receptors stem from an adult who was a healthcare worker with PCR-confirmed SARS-CoV-2 infection or an uninfected control (not recorded which).

The chain joins TRBV9 to TRBJ1-6; unclear D gene. Germline CDR1 is SGDLS and CDR2 is YYNGEE. Trimming took 0 bases from V and 6 from J, leaving 10 bases between them. The CDR3 sequence is 15 residues long. The CDR3 region is CASSVAGLPNSPLHF. Written as DNA, the CDR3 is TGTGCCAGCAGCGTAGCTGGGCTGCCTAATTCACCCCTCCACTTT.

This clonotype came up a few times. The chain combines TRBV29-1 with TRBJ2-3, with TRBD2 matching over 9 bases. The V gene end was trimmed by 6 bases and the J gene end by 1 base; junction bases not matched to a gene: 5. CDR1 is SQVTM and CDR2 is ANQGSEA in the germline V gene. The CDR3 covers 14 residues. CDR3 sequence: CSVAGGSGTDTQYF. CDR3 DNA: TGCAGCGTAGCGGGGGGATCGGGCACAGATACGCAGTATTTT.

This clonotype was seen at least ten times. The rearrangement uses TRBV7-8 and TRBJ2-3; TRBD2 matches 8 bases. The V gene end was trimmed by 3 bases and the J gene end by 6 bases; junction bases not matched to a gene: 20. Germline CDR1 and CDR2: SGHVS and FQNEAQ. The CDR3 totals 19 residues. Here the CDR3 DNA reads TGTGCCAGCAGCTTTCGTAAGCGGGAGAGGCCCTTCCGCGGGGATACGCAGTATTTT. It translates to CASSFRKRERPFRGDTQYF.

The chain has TRBV7-8 and TRBJ1-4; 8 bases are a match to TRBD1. J gave up 6 bases and V 1 base, and 1 base lay outside the gene matches. The CDR3 totals 14 residues. Germline V gives CDR1 SGHVS, CDR2 FQNEAQ. The CDR3 region has the DNA TGTGCCAGCAGCTTAGGACAGGGGCATGAAAAACTGTTTTTT. Its translation: CASSLGQGHEKLFF.

This clonotype was observed a few times. The J gene is TRBJ2-7, the V gene TRBV29-1, with D uncertain. The CDR3 runs 12 residues. The V and J ends lost 4 bases and 2 bases respectively, with 9 bases between them. In germline, CDR1 is SQVTM, CDR2 ANQGSEA. CDR3 coding DNA: TGCAGCGTTGCTAGTGGTGCCTACGAGCAGTACTTC. Its translation: CSVASGAYEQYF.